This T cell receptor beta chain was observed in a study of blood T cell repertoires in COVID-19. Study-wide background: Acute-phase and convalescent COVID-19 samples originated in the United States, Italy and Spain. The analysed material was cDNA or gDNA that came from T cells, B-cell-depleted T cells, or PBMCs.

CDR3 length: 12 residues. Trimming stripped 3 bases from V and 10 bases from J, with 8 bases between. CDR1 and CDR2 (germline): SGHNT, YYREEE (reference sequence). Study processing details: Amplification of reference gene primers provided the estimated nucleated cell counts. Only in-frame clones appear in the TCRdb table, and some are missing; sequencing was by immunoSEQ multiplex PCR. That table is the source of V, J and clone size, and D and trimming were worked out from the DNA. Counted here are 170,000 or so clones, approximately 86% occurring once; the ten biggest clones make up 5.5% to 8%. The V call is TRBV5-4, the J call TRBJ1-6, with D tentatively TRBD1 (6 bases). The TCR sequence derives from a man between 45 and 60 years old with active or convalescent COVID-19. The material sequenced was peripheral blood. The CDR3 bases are TGTGCCAGCAGCTCAGGGGACTCACCCCTCCACTTT. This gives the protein CASSSGDSPLHF.